This T cell receptor beta chain was captured in a study of cytomegalovirus exposure and HLA in healthy donors. Overall study: An analysis done earlier identified approximately 120 million unique TCR beta sequences from around 180 million T cells. Points from the study as a whole: Differences between HLA loci emerged in a later analysis of TCR association rates, with DRB1 most and HLA-C fewest. Earlier analysis looked at TCR beta V segments, and most were productive about 87% or about 30% of the time.

As for this clone: Its matching antigen is unknown.

PCR employed 60 Vbeta and 13 Jbeta primers. In the authors' workflow: The authors later counted roughly 87 million unique TCR beta chains, approximately 10 million of them shared. The protocol was immunoSEQ multiplex PCR, while the TCRdb copy is restricted to in-frame clones and leaves out a portion. V and J calls and clone size are those listed in that table; D and trimming were worked out from the DNA. The sample includes around 130,000 clones, around four fifths of them seen just once. The sequenced material came from PBMCs. The TCR comes from a man aged 30-40 years in good health and CMV-seronegative.

For the CDR3, the DNA is TGTGCCAGCAGAGGGGCCGCAGTCTCCTACGAGCAGTACTTC. Protein product: CASRGAAVSYEQYF. This chain joins TRBV28 and TRBJ2-7; possibly TRBD1 for D (5 bases). There are 14 residues in the CDR3. Germline CDR1 reads MDHEN; CDR2 reads SYDVKM. V dropped 6 bases and J dropped 0 bases, with 12 bases sitting between them. Full variable domain (missing parts from reference TRBV28 and TRBJ2-7): DVKVTQSSRYLVKRTGEKVFLECVQDMDHENMFWYRQDPGLGLRLIYFSYDVKMKEKGDIPEGYSVSREKKERFSLILESASTNQTSMYLCASRGAAVSYEQYFGPGTRLTVT.